A selection of T cell receptor beta chains follows, all from one sample in a study of patients and donors after allogeneic stem cell transplantation. TCRdb re-analysed the RT-PCR reads in MiXCR, keeping a single row per CDR3 protein. The sample has some 880,000 distinct CDR3 sequences, about a sixth seen once; the top ten hold approximately 5.9%. The sequencing sample was made of blood, either unsorted or a sorted T cell fraction (not recorded which). The receptors were sampled from a human donor who was either an allogeneic HSCT recipient or a stem cell or donor lymphocyte infusion donor (not recorded which). It is not recorded whose cells these are; they may come from a transplant donor. CDR3s include the opening cysteine and the closing phenylalanine or tryptophan. D genes are given only for firm matches. A clone size is listed for some rows: how often the clone was seen (once, few, many), or a class if it is expanded.

NA,NA,TRBJ1-1,15,TRBV6-1,CASSPPPRGVTEAFF,TGTGCCAGCAGTCCACCCCCGAGGGGTGTGACTGAAGCTTTCTTT
TRBD1,NA,TRBJ1-2,18,TRBV11-1,CASSTPLPDRGANYGYTF,TGTGCCAGCAGCACCCCATTACCCGACAGGGGAGCTAACTATGGCTACACCTTC
NA,NA,TRBJ1-2,17,TRBV12-3/TRBV12-4,CASSRIADSTFHYGYTF,TGTGCCAGCAGCAGAATTGCGGACAGTACGTTTCACTATGGCTACACCTTC
NA,NA,TRBJ2-5,14,TRBV27,CASSLRQTQETQYF,TGTGCCAGCAGTTTGAGGCAGACCCAAGAGACCCAGTACTTC
NA,NA,TRBJ2-7,14,TRBV7-2,CASSSRQDSYEQYF,TGTGCCAGCAGCTCCCGACAGGACTCCTACGAGCAGTACTTC
TRBD1,NA,TRBJ1-6,16,TRBV5-1,CASSTGQANYNSPLHF,TGCGCCAGCAGCACGGGACAGGCAAACTATAATTCACCCCTCCACTTT
NA,NA,TRBJ1-1,14,TRBV7-2,CASKGGRMNTEAFF,TGTGCCAGCAAGGGGGGAAGGATGAACACTGAAGCTTTCTTT
NA,NA,TRBJ1-6,14,TRBV20-1,CSARSATEGSPLHF,TGCAGTGCTAGATCCGCGACAGAAGGTTCACCCCTCCACTTT
NA,few,TRBJ2-3,15,TRBV20-1,CSALDRRGGTDTQYF,TGCAGTGCGCTCGATCGGAGGGGTGGAACAGATACGCAGTATTTT
NA,NA,TRBJ2-7,12,TRBV5-1,CASSFGNHEQYF,TGCGCCAGCAGCTTTGGGAATCACGAGCAGTACTTC
NA,few,TRBJ1-6,13,TRBV9,CASSVDEGSPLHF,TGTGCCAGCAGCGTAGATGAGGGTTCACCCCTCCACTTT
TRBD1,NA,TRBJ2-6,18,TRBV24-1,CATGPRDRTFPGANVLTF,TGTGCCACCGGGCCCAGGGACAGGACCTTTCCTGGGGCCAACGTCCTGACTTTC
TRBD1,few,TRBJ1-6,15,TRBV12-3/TRBV12-4,CASSSDRAKGSPLHF,TGTGCCAGCAGTTCGGACAGGGCAAAGGGATCACCCCTCCACTTT
TRBD2,NA,TRBJ2-5,15,TRBV11-3,CASSPGLAVQETQYF,TGTGCCAGCAGCCCCGGACTAGCGGTTCAAGAGACCCAGTACTTC
TRBD1,NA,TRBJ2-2,15,TRBV11-2,CASRTGTGTGGELFF,TGTGCCAGCAGAACCGGGACAGGGACGGGCGGGGAGCTGTTTTTT
NA,NA,TRBJ1-2,12,TRBV6-5,CASSYSGGGYTF,TGTGCCAGCAGTTACTCGGGGGGTGGCTACACCTTC
NA,few,TRBJ2-3,13,TRBV4-1,CASSQAKTDTQYF,TGCGCCAGCAGCCAGGCAAAAACAGATACGCAGTATTTT
NA,NA,TRBJ1-5,14,TRBV20-1,CSARWQGSNQPQHF,TGCAGTGCTAGATGGCAGGGCTCAAATCAGCCCCAGCATTTT
TRBD2,NA,TRBJ2-3,15,TRBV19,CASTSWGGSTDTQYF,TGTGCCAGTACCTCCTGGGGGGGGAGCACAGATACGCAGTATTTT
TRBD1,NA,TRBJ1-4,12,TRBV5-1,CASSPKGQGATF,TGCGCCAGCAGCCCCAAAGGACAGGGGGCAACTTTT
NA,NA,TRBJ2-5,14,TRBV7-9,CASSFAGTKETQYF,TGTGCCAGCAGCTTCGCCGGGACGAAAGAGACCCAGTACTTC
NA,few,TRBJ2-5,12,TRBV12-3/TRBV12-4,CASSWKGETQYF,TGTGCCAGCAGTTGGAAGGGAGAGACCCAGTACTTC
NA,NA,TRBJ1-1,15,TRBV6-2/TRBV6-3,CASSYRGGRDTEAFF,TGTGCCAGCAGTTACCGCGGGGGGCGGGACACTGAAGCTTTCTTT
NA,NA,TRBJ2-2,15,TRBV11-2,CASSSPRRSAGELFF,TGTGCCAGCAGCTCCCCTAGACGGTCCGCCGGGGAGCTGTTTTTT
NA,few,TRBJ1-1,14,TRBV6-2/TRBV6-3,CASRIQGMRAEAFF,TGTGCCAGCAGAATTCAGGGAATGCGGGCTGAAGCTTTCTTT
NA,NA,TRBJ1-3,15,TRBV4-3,CASSQDRGTGGTIYF,TGCGCCAGCAGCCAAGATCGAGGGACGGGGGGCACCATATATTTT
TRBD2,NA,TRBJ2-2,17,TRBV9,CASTHPRLAGNTGELFF,TGTGCCAGCACTCACCCTAGACTAGCGGGAAACACCGGGGAGCTGTTTTTT
NA,NA,TRBJ1-2,13,TRBV3-1,CASSQVGDDGYTF,TGTGCCAGCAGCCAAGTCGGGGACGACGGCTACACCTTC
NA,few,TRBJ1-4,12,TRBV29-1,CSAKQGPEKLFF,TGCAGCGCCAAACAGGGACCTGAAAAACTGTTTTTT
NA,few,TRBJ1-1,13,TRBV6-1,CASQLTENTEAFF,TGTGCCAGCCAATTAACAGAGAACACTGAAGCTTTCTTT
TRBD1,few,TRBJ2-4,14,TRBV12-3/TRBV12-4,CASSLTGGRNIQYF,TGTGCCAGCAGTTTGACAGGGGGGCGGAACATTCAGTACTTC
TRBD1,few,TRBJ1-5,14,TRBV5-6,CASSQGQRYQPQHF,TGTGCCAGCAGCCAGGGACAGAGATATCAGCCCCAGCATTTT
NA,NA,TRBJ2-3,18,TRBV21-1,CASSPAGDPRASTDTQYF,TGTGCCAGCAGCCCGGCAGGGGACCCCCGTGCTAGCACAGATACGCAGTATTTT
NA,NA,TRBJ1-5,14,TRBV6-5,CASSYEDIRQPQHF,TGTGCCAGCAGTTACGAAGACATTCGGCAGCCCCAGCATTTT
TRBD2,many,TRBJ2-5,17,TRBV12-3/TRBV12-4,CASSSSNFGLAEETQYF,TGTGCCAGCAGTTCGTCAAACTTCGGACTAGCGGAGGAGACCCAGTACTTC
NA,NA,TRBJ2-1,17,TRBV5-1,CASSLPSDPGSYNEQFF,TGCGCCAGCAGCTTACCTTCGGACCCTGGGTCCTACAATGAGCAGTTCTTC
TRBD2,NA,TRBJ2-1,18,TRBV11-1,CASSAAGTSGRPYNEQFF,TGTGCCAGCAGCGCAGCCGGGACTAGCGGGAGGCCGTACAATGAGCAGTTCTTC
NA,NA,TRBJ2-1,16,TRBV4-2,CASSQERSRGSNEQFF,TGTGCCAGCAGCCAAGAACGGTCTAGAGGTTCCAATGAGCAGTTCTTC
NA,NA,TRBJ1-1,15,TRBV24-1,CATSDPREGSGEAFF,TGTGCCACCAGTGACCCCCGGGAGGGTTCCGGCGAAGCTTTCTTT
NA,NA,TRBJ2-4,13,TRBV20-1,CSAPRSAKNIQYF,TGCAGTGCTCCCCGGTCGGCCAAAAACATTCAGTACTTC
NA,few,TRBJ2-5,14,TRBV5-5,CASSPTVGGETQYF,TGTGCCAGCAGCCCGACAGTGGGTGGGGAGACCCAGTACTTC
NA,NA,TRBJ1-3,15,TRBV12-3/TRBV12-4,CASSKDSYVGNTIYF,TGTGCCAGCAGTAAGGACAGTTACGTTGGAAACACCATATATTTT
NA,many,TRBJ1-1,14,TRBV7-9,CASSLAAGTTEAFF,TGTGCCAGCAGCTTAGCGGCAGGGACCACTGAAGCTTTCTTT
NA,few,TRBJ1-4,16,TRBV21-1,CASTTDRGGFNEKLFF,TGTGCCAGCACCACCGACAGGGGGGGGTTTAATGAAAAACTGTTTTTT
NA,NA,TRBJ2-2,14,TRBV29-1,CSVGAGVNTGELFF,TGCAGCGTTGGAGCAGGGGTCAACACCGGGGAGCTGTTTTTT
NA,NA,TRBJ1-2,14,TRBV6-5,CASSYSRAGYGYTF,TGTGCCAGCAGTTACTCCAGGGCGGGCTATGGCTACACCTTC
TRBD2,NA,TRBJ2-1,19,TRBV4-3,CASSQSGLAGGGIYNEQFF,TGCGCCAGCAGCCAATCGGGACTAGCGGGGGGGGGTATATACAATGAGCAGTTCTTC
TRBD2,once,TRBJ2-3,18,TRBV9,CASSPRSGTRPSTDTQYF,TGTGCCAGCAGCCCACGTAGCGGGACCCGCCCTAGCACAGATACGCAGTATTTT
NA,few,TRBJ1-4,12,TRBV9,CASSGGYEKLFF,TGTGCCAGCAGCGGCGGATATGAAAAACTGTTTTTT
TRBD2,few,TRBJ2-5,16,TRBV12-3/TRBV12-4,CASSRRLAGRGETQYF,TGTGCCAGCAGTAGAAGACTAGCGGGGAGGGGAGAGACCCAGTACTTC
TRBD2,NA,TRBJ2-3,16,TRBV20-1,CSARTGLAGGGYTQYF,TGCAGTGCTAGGACGGGACTAGCGGGAGGCGGGTATACGCAGTATTTT
NA,few,TRBJ2-5,14,TRBV20-1,CSAKLRTVGETQYF,TGCAGTGCTAAATTGAGGACAGTGGGGGAGACCCAGTACTTC
TRBD1,few,TRBJ2-1,14,TRBV12-3/TRBV12-4,CASRRDRGYNEQFF,TGTGCCAGCAGGCGGGACAGGGGCTACAATGAGCAGTTCTTC
TRBD2,NA,TRBJ2-3,16,TRBV5-1,CASSSRLAGVSDTQYF,TGCGCCAGCAGCTCACGACTAGCGGGAGTGTCAGATACGCAGTATTTT
TRBD2,few,TRBJ2-7,15,TRBV4-2,CASSQDAGGIYEQYF,TGTGCCAGCAGCCAAGATGCGGGAGGGATCTACGAGCAGTACTTC
TRBD1,few,TRBJ1-3,13,TRBV5-5,CASSLEGANTIYF,TGTGCCAGCAGCTTGGAGGGGGCAAACACCATATATTTT
NA,many,TRBJ1-2,16,TRBV12-3/TRBV12-4,CASSLVGERSGYGYTF,TGTGCCAGCAGTTTAGTAGGGGAGCGTTCTGGCTATGGCTACACCTTC
NA,few,TRBJ2-1,15,TRBV4-3,CASSQVGRPYNEQFF,TGCGCCAGCAGCCAAGTGGGCCGGCCCTACAATGAGCAGTTCTTC
TRBD2,NA,TRBJ2-3,13,TRBV12-3/TRBV12-4,CASRRGSSDTQYF,TGTGCCAGCAGGCGGGGGTCGTCAGATACGCAGTATTTT